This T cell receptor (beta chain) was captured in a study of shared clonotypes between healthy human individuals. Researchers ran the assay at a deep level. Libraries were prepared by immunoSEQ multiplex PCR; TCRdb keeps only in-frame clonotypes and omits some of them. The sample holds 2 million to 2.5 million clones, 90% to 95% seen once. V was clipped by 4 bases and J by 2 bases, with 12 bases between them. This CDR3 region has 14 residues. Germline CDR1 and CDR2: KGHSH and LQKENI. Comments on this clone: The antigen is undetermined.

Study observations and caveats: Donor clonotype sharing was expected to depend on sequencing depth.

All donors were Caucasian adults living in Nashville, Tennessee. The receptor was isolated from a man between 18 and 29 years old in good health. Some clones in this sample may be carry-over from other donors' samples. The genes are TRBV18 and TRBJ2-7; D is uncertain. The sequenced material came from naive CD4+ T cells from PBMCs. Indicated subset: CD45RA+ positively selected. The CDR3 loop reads CASSQNYVTYEQYF. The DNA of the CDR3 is TGTGCCAGCTCACAGAACTACGTTACCTACGAGCAGTACTTC. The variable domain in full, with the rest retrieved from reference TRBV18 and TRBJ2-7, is NAGVMQNPRHLVRRRGQEARLRCSPMKGHSHVYWYRQLPEEGLKFMVYLQKENIIDESGMPKERFSAEFPKEGPSILRIQQVVRGDSAAYFCASSQNYVTYEQYFGPGTRLTVT.